The 21 T cell receptor beta chains reported below all come from one sample, sequenced in a study of response to subunit inactivated influenza vaccine. TCRdb used MiXCR to reprocess the RT-PCR reads, holding one entry per CDR3 protein. The data contain around 200,000 distinct CDR3 sequences, roughly 8.7% of them seen just once; the ten biggest clones take up about 11%. This specimen was non-naive T cells sorted from PBMCs, taken on the day of vaccination. The receptors stem from a man aged 45 to 65 who received an inactivated influenza vaccine.

The genes are TRBV12-2 and TRBJ1-1; the D call of TRBD1 is as the table states it, not checked on the DNA. TRBV12-2 is flagged as a pseudogene. This CDR3 has 17 amino acids. Here the CDR3 reads CASRLSRCDRANTEAFF. CDR3 nucleotides: TGTGCAAGTCGCTTAAGTCGGTGCGACAGGGCGAACACTGAAGCTTTCTTT.

The chain links TRBV28 to TRBJ2-7; 7 bases fit TRBD2. CDR1 is MDHEN and CDR2 is SYDVKM in the germline V gene. V gave up 7 bases and J gave up 2 bases; unmatched junction bases: 5. This CDR3 contains 13 residues. CDR3 loop: CASTWGGTYEQYF. The CDR3 nucleotides read TGTGCCAGCACCTGGGGAGGGACCTACGAGCAGTACTTC. Full variable domain (remainder filled in from reference TRBV28 and TRBJ2-7): DVKVTQSSRYLVKRTGEKVFLECVQDMDHENMFWYRQDPGLGLRLIYFSYDVKMKEKGDIPEGYSVSREKKERFSLILESASTNQTSMYLCASTWGGTYEQYFGPGTRLTVT.

This clonotype was counted between two and nine times. The chain carries TRBV12-3 or TRBV12-4 and TRBJ2-3, with TRBD2 matching 8 bases. The CDR3 runs 14 residues. V was clipped by 7 bases and J by 4 bases; unmatched bases: 7. In DNA, the CDR3 is TGTGCCAGCACCGGGACTAGTTTCGCAGATACGCAGTATTTT. Protein: CASTGTSFADTQYF.

The chain uses TRBV28 and TRBJ2-5; the match to TRBD2 covers 10 bases. This CDR3 region has 14 residues. CDR1 is MDHEN and CDR2 is SYDVKM in the germline V gene. V lost 5 bases to trimming and J lost 5 bases; unmatched junction nucleotides: 5. CDR3 sequence reads: CASSKAGGPETQYF. Here the CDR3 DNA reads TGTGCCAGCAGTAAAGCGGGGGGGCCGGAGACCCAGTACTTC.

In this sample, this clonotype turned up many times. The chain links TRBV7-9 to TRBJ2-7; D is perhaps TRBD1 (6 bases). The CDR3 covers 14 residues. Germline V CDR1 and CDR2: SEHNR, FQNEAQ (reference sequence). V was trimmed by 5 bases and J by 2 bases, leaving 13 bases between them. CDR3 protein: CASSGDRYPYEQYF. The DNA of the CDR3 is TGTGCCAGCAGCGGCGACAGGTATCCCTACGAGCAGTACTTC. The variable domain in full, completed from reference TRBV7-9 and TRBJ2-7, reads DTGVSQNPRHKITKRGQNVTFRCDPISEHNRLYWYRQTLGQGPEFLTYFQNEAQLEKSRLLSDRFSAERPKGSFSTLEIQRTEQGDSAMYLCASSGDRYPYEQYFGPGTRLTVT.

This chain links TRBV20-1 with TRBJ2-1; no clear D. This CDR3 is built from 14 residues. V was trimmed by 6 bases and J by 5 bases, leaving 17 bases between them. Looked up from germline, CDR1 is DFQATT and CDR2 is SNEGSKA (reference sequence). Here the CDR3 reads CSATLAPIHNEQFF. The CDR3 coding sequence is TGCAGTGCCACATTGGCGCCTATTCACAATGAGCAGTTCTTC.

This clonotype was seen more than once but under ten times. DNA for the CDR3: TGCAGTGCTAGAGGCGCGACCTTATATGGCTACACCTTC. It encodes CSARGATLYGYTF. This chain joins TRBV20-1 and TRBJ1-2; unclear D gene. The CDR3 covers 13 residues. Trimming removed 1 base at V and 5 bases at J, with 11 bases between. Germline CDR1 reads DFQATT; CDR2 reads SNEGSKA (reference sequence).

This clonotype was counted only a few times. This chain links TRBV28 with TRBJ2-7, with D unresolved. From germline, CDR1 is MDHEN and CDR2 SYDVKM. This CDR3 region has 14 residues. V was clipped by 3 bases and J by 7 bases, with 16 bases between them. The CDR3 reads CASSFPGGRREQYF. For the CDR3, the DNA is TGTGCCAGCAGTTTCCCCGGCGGTAGGCGGGAGCAGTACTTC.

This rearrangement joins TRBV20-1 to TRBJ2-7; possible D gene TRBD2, 6 bases. V shed 0 bases and J shed 2 bases, with 17 bases lying between them. The germline gives CDR1 DFQATT, CDR2 SNEGSKA (reference sequence). The CDR3 sequence is 16 residues long. This CDR3 is CSARELGSGLAYEQYF. CDR3 nucleotide sequence: TGCAGTGCTAGAGAGCTAGGAAGCGGGCTAGCCTACGAGCAGTACTTC.

There are many counts of this clonotype. The chain carries TRBV7-2 and TRBJ1-5, with D possibly TRBD1 on 5 matching bases. The germline V gene encodes CDR1 SGHTA and CDR2 FQGNSA. The CDR3 runs to 14 residues. V was pared by 1 base and J by 9 bases, with 13 bases between. The CDR3 is CASSLGRGSRPQHF. CDR3 nucleotide sequence: TGTGCCAGCAGCTTAGGTCGGGGGAGCCGGCCCCAGCATTTT. The full variable domain, in which reference TRBV7-2 and TRBJ1-5 provide the parts outside the CDR3, is GAGVSQSPSNKVTEKGKDVELRCDPISGHTALYWYRQSLGQGLEFLIYFQGNSAPDKSGLPSDRFSAERTGGSVSTLTIQRTQQEDSAVYLCASSLGRGSRPQHFGDGTRLSIL.

This clonotype was detected ten times or more. The V and J genes are TRBV10-3 and TRBJ2-7, with D perhaps matching TRBD1 or TRBD2 (5 bases each). The CDR3 extends over 16 amino acids. The ends were cut back, 3 bases at V and 3 bases at J, with 18 bases in the middle. Germline-derived CDR1 and CDR2 are ENHRY and SYGVKD. DNA for the CDR3: TGTGCCATCAGTGACCCCGTGGGACGGGACCGCTACGAGCAGTACTTC. Translation gives CAISDPVGRDRYEQYF.

This clonotype was seen at least ten times. DNA for the CDR3: TGTGCCAGCAGTTTAAAGACCGGGGCCACTGAAGCTTTCTTT. It encodes CASSLKTGATEAFF. The chain employs TRBV12-3 or TRBV12-4 and TRBJ1-1, with a tentative D call TRBD1 (5 bases). Trimming left V 2 bases short and J 4 bases short, with 11 bases between. The CDR3 consists of 14 residues.

This clonotype was counted many times. The chain carries TRBV29-1 and TRBJ2-1, with D unresolved. Germline V gives CDR1 SQVTM, CDR2 ANQGSEA. V lost 1 base to trimming and J lost 5 bases, with 9 bases between them. CDR3 size: 13 residues. The CDR3 nucleotides are TGCAGCGTTGAAGCTTTTGGGGACAATGAGCAGTTCTTC. Its protein product is CSVEAFGDNEQFF.

This clonotype was seen repeatedly, ten times or more. The V gene is TRBV7-2, the J gene TRBJ1-2, with D possibly TRBD1 on 5 matching bases. CDR1 and CDR2 from the germline V gene are SGHTA and FQGNSA. V was shortened by 4 bases and J by 7 bases, with 19 bases between the two germline ends. There are 15 residues in the CDR3. The CDR3 loop reads CASSSAQGFLSGYTF. The CDR3 DNA sequence: TGTGCCAGCAGCTCAGCGCAGGGATTCCTTTCTGGCTACACCTTC.

The chain uses TRBV6-5 and TRBJ2-1; no clear D. The CDR3 has 17 amino acids. V dropped 5 bases and J dropped 0 bases, with 17 bases sitting between them. The V gene's germline CDR1 is MNHEY and CDR2 SVGAGI. The CDR3 DNA reads as TGTGCCAGCAGTCCCTCGAGGCGTCCAAGCTCCTACAATGAGCAGTTCTTC. Translated: CASSPSRRPSSYNEQFF.

There are a few counts of this clonotype. The chain employs TRBV27 and TRBJ2-5; 9 bases match TRBD1. CDR3 length: 13 residues. The ends lost 5 bases at V and 5 bases at J; junction bases unmatched: 3. CDR1 is MNHEY and CDR2 is SMNVEV in the germline V gene (reference sequence). CDR3 sequence reads: CASSHRGRETQYF. The DNA for the CDR3 is TGTGCCAGCAGTCACAGGGGGCGGGAGACCCAGTACTTC.

A few counts support this clonotype. The chain recombines TRBV7-2 with TRBJ1-5, with D unresolved. This CDR3 spans 13 amino acids. Germline assignment: CDR1 SGHTA and CDR2 FQGNSA. V lost 5 bases to trimming and J lost 8 bases, with 13 bases between them. CDR3 nucleotides: TGTGCCAGCAGCCTGGGAAACCCGGAGCCCCAGCATTTT. Residues: CASSLGNPEPQHF.

This clonotype was seen only a few times. The chain has TRBV7-9 and TRBJ1-4; 8 bases are a match to TRBD1. After removal of 6 bases from V and 2 bases from J, the junction contained 5 bases not matched to a gene. Germline assignment: CDR1 SEHNR and CDR2 FQNEAQ (reference sequence). This CDR3 has 15 residues. CDR3 sequence: CASRRTGSTNEKLFF. CDR3 nucleotide sequence: TGTGCCAGCAGAAGGACAGGGAGCACTAATGAAAAACTGTTTTTT.

By its share, this clonotype is medium-sized. This chain uses TRBV11-2 with TRBJ2-3, with D perhaps being TRBD1 or TRBD2 (5 bases each). The CDR3 runs to 16 residues. The V and J ends lost 6 bases and 2 bases respectively, with 18 bases between them. Germline V gene sequence: CDR1 SGHAT, CDR2 FQNNGV. CDR3 sequence (DNA): TGTGCCAGCAGTCAGTCGGGGACGGAAAACACAGATACGCAGTATTTT. This translates into CASSQSGTENTDTQYF.

V usage is TRBV7-2 and J usage is TRBJ2-5; TRBD1 matches at 11 bases. V trimming: 3 bases; J trimming: 1 base; junction bases outside the gene matches: 1. Germline V gene lookup returns CDR1 SGHTA and CDR2 FQGNSA. The CDR3 contains 15 residues. The CDR3 nucleotides are TGTGCCAGCAGCTTTGGGACAGGGGGCCAAGAGACCCAGTACTTC. It yields the protein CASSFGTGGQETQYF. Full variable domain (rest looked up from reference TRBV7-2 and TRBJ2-5): GAGVSQSPSNKVTEKGKDVELRCDPISGHTALYWYRQSLGQGLEFLIYFQGNSAPDKSGLPSDRFSAERTGGSVSTLTIQRTQQEDSAVYLCASSFGTGGQETQYFGPGTRLLVL.

This clonotype was counted many times. The chain couples TRBV20-1 to TRBJ2-3; TRBD2 matches 15 bases. This CDR3 region has 18 residues. CDR1 DFQATT and CDR2 SNEGSKA come from the germline V gene (reference sequence). The V and J ends lost 0 bases and 3 bases, in that order; junction bases with no gene match: 7. In nucleotides, the CDR3 is TGCAGTGCTAGAGATTCCCTGGGACTAGCGGGAGGAACAGATACGCAGTATTTT. Translated: CSARDSLGLAGGTDTQYF.